The 10 T cell receptor beta chains presented below share a single source sample, sequenced in a study of identical twins. From the 5' RACE reads, TCRdb called clonotypes with MiXCR, one entry per CDR3 protein. This table holds around 250,000 distinct CDR3 sequences, about an eighth found once. The sample was also reused in another study, on yellow fever vaccine responses in identical twins.

Sequencing was carried out using memory (CD45RO+) T cells sorted from blood. Receptor source: a woman younger than 30 in good health.

This clonotype was counted many times. The V call is TRBV12-3 or TRBV12-4, the J call TRBJ1-2; no clear D gene. There are 12 residues in the CDR3. The V and J ends lost 5 bases and 8 bases respectively, with 12 bases between them. The CDR3 nucleotides read TGTGCCAGCAGTCCGCGCCCCGGAGGCTACACCTTC. Amino acids: CASSPRPGGYTF.

This clonotype has ten or more counts. The chain combines TRBV29-1 with TRBJ2-7, with 7 bases aligning to TRBD2. This CDR3 contains 12 residues. Trimming removed 7 bases from V and 5 bases from J; junction bases left unmatched: 8. Germline V gene data show CDR1 as SQVTM and CDR2 as ANQGSEA. The CDR3 DNA follows: TGCAGCGCCTGGACTAGGAAGGACGAGCAGTACTTC. Translation gives CSAWTRKDEQYF.

This clonotype was seen a few times. The chain recombines TRBV4-3 with TRBJ2-7; no definite D call. Germline V gives CDR1 LGHNA, CDR2 YSLEER. The V gene lost 1 base and the J gene lost 7 bases, with 17 bases spanning the gap. This CDR3 region has 15 residues. In DNA form, the CDR3 reads TGCGCCAGCAGCCAAGCGGGTCGATACCCCAGGGAGCAGTACTTC. Translated, it gives CASSQAGRYPREQYF.

This rearrangement joins TRBV6-1 to TRBJ2-1; D unresolved. The CDR3 has 15 amino acids. Germline values: CDR1 MNHNS, CDR2 SASEGT. The V end was cut by 8 bases, the J end by 0 bases, with 14 bases between. For the CDR3, the DNA is TGTGCCAGCTTTGGGTCGGATAGCTCCTACAATGAGCAGTTCTTC. Translated: CASFGSDSSYNEQFF.

This clonotype has only a few counts. The chain uses TRBV30 and TRBJ2-3; D may be TRBD1 or TRBD2 (5 bases each). The CDR3 has 14 amino acids. The V gene's germline CDR1 is GTSNPN and CDR2 SVGIG (reference sequence). V was clipped by 5 bases and J by 3 bases, with 15 bases between them. The CDR3, as DNA: TGTGCCTGGGACAGCGGTCTGAGGACAGATACGCAGTATTTT. Translated, it gives CAWDSGLRTDTQYF.

This clonotype was seen only a few times. This chain uses TRBV3-1 with TRBJ2-3; 14 bases are shared with TRBD2. The CDR3 length is 16 residues. With 6 bases clipped from V and 3 bases from J, the junction kept 5 bases outside the gene matches. Germline CDR1 is LGHDT and CDR2 is YNNKEL (reference sequence). CDR3 in DNA: TGTGCCAGCAGTCGCGGGACTAGCGGGAGAACAGATACGCAGTATTTT. It translates to CASSRGTSGRTDTQYF.

This clonotype was seen more than once but under ten times. V and J are TRBV6-5 and TRBJ1-5; 7 bases agree with TRBD1. In germline, CDR1 is MNHEY, CDR2 SVGAGI. The CDR3 has 13 residues. V lost 2 bases, J lost 10 bases, and 5 bases stayed unmatched. In DNA form, the CDR3 reads TGTGCCAGCAGTTACAGGGAAGGGGGCCCCCAGCATTTT. Translating it yields CASSYREGGPQHF.

This clonotype has only a few counts. The chain is built from TRBV7-2 and TRBJ2-5; 8 bases are a match to TRBD1. Germline values: CDR1 SGHTA, CDR2 FQGNSA. The CDR3 has 16 residues. Trimming removed 1 base from V and 4 bases from J; junction bases left unmatched: 8. The CDR3 loop reads CASSLDSGGITETQYF. As DNA, the CDR3 is TGTGCCAGCAGCTTAGATTCAGGGGGCATCACAGAGACCCAGTACTTC.

This clonotype appeared a few times. This chain uses TRBV12-3 or TRBV12-4 with TRBJ1-6; TRBD1 might be the D (6 bases). This CDR3 is 15 amino acids long. Trimming took off 3 bases at V and 7 bases at J, with 13 bases between the two ends. The chain's CDR3 is CASSFLWGANSPLHF. In DNA, the CDR3 is TGTGCCAGCAGTTTCTTGTGGGGGGCGAATTCACCCCTCCACTTT.

This clonotype was seen only a few times. The chain uses TRBV7-8 and TRBJ2-1, with D perhaps TRBD1 (6 bases). V lost 6 bases and J 9 bases, leaving 12 bases between the germline ends. The CDR3 sequence is 12 residues long. From germline, CDR1 is SGHVS and CDR2 FQNEAQ. Here the CDR3 reads CASRGVDSEQFF. The CDR3 nucleotides read TGTGCCAGCAGGGGGGTGGACAGTGAGCAGTTCTTC. Variable domain in full (rest from reference TRBV7-8 and TRBJ2-1): GAGVSQSPRYKVAKRGQDVALRCDPISGHVSLFWYQQALGQGPEFLTYFQNEAQLDKSGLPSDRFFAERPEGSVSTLKIQRTQQEDSAVYLCASRGVDSEQFFGPGTRLTVL.